This T cell receptor (beta chain) was retrieved from a study of T cells after yellow fever vaccination. Study-wide results and limits: The booster saw the reappearance of most primary-vaccination clones (roughly 95% CD4, around 88% CD8).

Turning to this clonotype: Its target is unknown.

TCRdb passed the 5' RACE reads through MiXCR, listing each CDR3 protein once. The table shows some 260,000 distinct CDR3 sequences, with around 4.9% occurring only once. The CDR3 runs 19 residues. Trimming took 7 bases from V and 5 from J, leaving 30 bases between them. Looked up from germline, CDR1 is MNHEY and CDR2 is SMNVEV (reference sequence). This sequence was found in a man younger than 35 who received the YFV17D yellow fever vaccine. The gene calls are TRBV27 and TRBJ2-1, with D possibly TRBD2 on 7 matching bases. Sequencing was performed on CD4+ T cells sorted from PBMCs, taken on the day of the yellow fever booster vaccination. The CDR3 sequence: CASTERLEGGSRLNNEQFF. The CDR3 DNA follows: TGTGCCAGCACAGAGCGCCTCGAGGGGGGGTCGCGACTTAACAATGAGCAGTTCTTC.